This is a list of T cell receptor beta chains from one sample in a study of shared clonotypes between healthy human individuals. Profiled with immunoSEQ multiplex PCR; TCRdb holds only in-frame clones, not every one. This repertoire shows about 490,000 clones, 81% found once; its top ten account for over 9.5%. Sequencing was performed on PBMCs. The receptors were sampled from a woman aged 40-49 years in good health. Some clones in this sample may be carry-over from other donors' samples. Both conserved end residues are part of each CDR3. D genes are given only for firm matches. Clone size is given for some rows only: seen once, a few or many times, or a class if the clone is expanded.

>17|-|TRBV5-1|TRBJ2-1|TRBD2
CASSLDPLAGRRHEQFF
TGCGCCAGCAGCTTGGACCCCCTAGCGGGAAGGCGGCATGAGCAGTTCTTC
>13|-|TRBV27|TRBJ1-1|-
CASMVQSYTEAFF
TGTGCCAGCATGGTACAGAGTTACACTGAAGCTTTCTTT
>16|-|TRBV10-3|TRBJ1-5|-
CAISELGPYSNQPQHF
TGTGCCATCAGTGAACTGGGGCCTTATAGCAATCAGCCCCAGCATTTT
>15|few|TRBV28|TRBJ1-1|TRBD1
CASSLQGAGDTEAFF
TGTGCCAGCAGTCTACAGGGGGCGGGGGACACTGAAGCTTTCTTT
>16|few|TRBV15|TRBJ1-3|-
CATSRDRGFSGNTIYF
TGTGCCACCAGCAGAGATCGTGGCTTCTCTGGAAACACCATATATTTT
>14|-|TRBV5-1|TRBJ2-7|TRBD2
CASSGREGRDEQYF
TGCGCCAGCAGTGGAAGGGAGGGCCGGGACGAGCAGTACTTC
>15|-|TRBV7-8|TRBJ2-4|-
CASSHIITAKNIQYF
TGTGCCAGCAGCCATATAATAACAGCCAAAAACATTCAGTACTTC
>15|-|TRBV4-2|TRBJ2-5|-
CASSIKVGVGETQYF
TGTGCCAGCAGCATAAAGGTCGGGGTCGGGGAGACCCAGTACTTC
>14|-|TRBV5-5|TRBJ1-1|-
CASSLGVRNTEAFF
TGTGCCAGCAGCTTGGGGGTTAGGAACACTGAAGCTTTCTTT
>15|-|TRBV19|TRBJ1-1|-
CASSIGPDSNTEAFF
TGTGCCAGTAGTATAGGCCCGGACAGTAACACTGAAGCTTTCTTT
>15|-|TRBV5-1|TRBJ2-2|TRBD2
CASGSSGSFTGELFF
TGCGCCAGCGGGTCTAGCGGGAGCTTTACCGGGGAGCTGTTTTTT
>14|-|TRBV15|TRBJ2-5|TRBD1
CATSRVRGQETQYF
TGTGCCACCAGCAGGGTCAGGGGGCAAGAGACCCAGTACTTC
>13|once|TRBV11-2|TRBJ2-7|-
CASSSPGSYEQYF
TGTGCCAGCAGCTCACCGGGCTCCTACGAGCAGTACTTC
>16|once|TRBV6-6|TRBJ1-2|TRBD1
CASSWVTGGMVPGYTF
TGTGCCAGCAGTTGGGTGACAGGGGGAATGGTACCTGGCTACACCTTC
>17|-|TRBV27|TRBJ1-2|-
CASSSTPSAQTNYGYTF
TGTGCCAGCAGTTCCACCCCCTCGGCCCAGACTAACTATGGCTACACCTTC
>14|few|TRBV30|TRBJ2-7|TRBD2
CAWGSSGRSYEQYF
TGTGCCTGGGGGTCTAGCGGGAGGTCCTACGAGCAGTACTTC
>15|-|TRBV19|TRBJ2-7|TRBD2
CASSILAGERYEQYF
TGTGCCAGTAGTATACTAGCGGGGGAACGGTACGAGCAGTACTTC
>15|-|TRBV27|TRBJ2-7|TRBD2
CASSPQAGGPGEQYF
TGTGCCAGCAGTCCCCAGGCGGGAGGGCCTGGGGAGCAGTACTTC
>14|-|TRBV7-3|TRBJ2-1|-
CASSPSVGGNEQFF
TGTGCCAGCAGCCCCTCCGTAGGCGGGAATGAGCAGTTCTTC
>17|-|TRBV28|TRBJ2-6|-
CASSAAGESSGANVLTF
TGTGCCAGCAGTGCCGCGGGCGAAAGCTCTGGGGCCAACGTCCTGACTTTC
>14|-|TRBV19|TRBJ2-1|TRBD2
CASSPMTSHNEQFF
TGTGCCAGTAGTCCCATGACTAGCCACAATGAGCAGTTCTTC
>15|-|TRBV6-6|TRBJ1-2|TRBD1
CASRGGTGGGYGYTF
TGTGCCAGCAGGGGCGGGACAGGAGGGGGCTATGGCTACACCTTC
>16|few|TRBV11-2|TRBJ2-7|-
CASSLLSAGRKDEQYF
TGTGCCAGCAGCTTATTGTCAGCGGGCAGAAAAGACGAGCAGTACTTC
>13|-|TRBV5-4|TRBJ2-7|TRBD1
CASSTGQTEWQYF
TGTGCCAGCAGCACGGGACAGACGGAATGGCAGTACTTC
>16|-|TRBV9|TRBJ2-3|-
CASSVVGIGSTDTQYF
TGTGCCAGCAGCGTAGTGGGGATAGGGAGCACAGATACGCAGTATTTT
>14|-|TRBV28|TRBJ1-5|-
CASSHGGGYQPQHF
TGTGCCAGCAGCCACGGGGGTGGGTATCAGCCCCAGCATTTT
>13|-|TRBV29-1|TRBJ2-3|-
CSVEETGTDTQYF
TGCAGCGTTGAAGAGACAGGCACAGATACGCAGTATTTT
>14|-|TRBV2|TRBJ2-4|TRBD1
CASSDGQGLNIQYF
TGTGCCAGCAGTGACGGACAGGGTTTGAACATTCAGTACTTC
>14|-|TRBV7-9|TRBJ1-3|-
CASSLVGGGNTIYF
TGTGCCAGCAGCTTAGTAGGAGGAGGAAACACCATATATTTT
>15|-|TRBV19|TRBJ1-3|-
CASSAQTVSGNTIYF
TGTGCCAGTAGTGCCCAGACAGTATCTGGAAACACCATATATTTT
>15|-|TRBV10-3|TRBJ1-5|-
CAISESVSGNQPQHF
TGTGCCATCAGTGAGTCAGTGAGTGGCAATCAGCCCCAGCATTTT
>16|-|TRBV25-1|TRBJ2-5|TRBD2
CASNIGGSGRGETQYF
TGTGCCAGCAATATAGGGGGCAGCGGGAGGGGAGAGACCCAGTACTTC
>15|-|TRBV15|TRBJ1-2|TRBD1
CATSRDSGTATGYTF
TGTGCCACCAGCAGAGACAGCGGGACAGCGACTGGCTACACCTTC
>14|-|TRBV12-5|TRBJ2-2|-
CASGLVPYPGELFF
TGTGCTAGTGGTTTGGTACCCTACCCCGGGGAGCTGTTTTTT
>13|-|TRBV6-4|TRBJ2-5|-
CASSWSAGETQYF
TGTGCCAGCAGTTGGTCAGCAGGAGAGACCCAGTACTTC
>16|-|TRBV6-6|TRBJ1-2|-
CASSYAQVSPNYGYTF
TGTGCCAGCAGTTACGCACAGGTTTCGCCTAACTATGGCTACACCTTC
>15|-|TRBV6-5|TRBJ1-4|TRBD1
CASKTGQTTNEKLFF
TGTGCCAGCAAGACAGGGCAGACAACTAATGAAAAACTGTTTTTT
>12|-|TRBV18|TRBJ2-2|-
CASSRDTGELFF
TGTGCCAGCTCACGCGACACCGGGGAGCTGTTTTTT
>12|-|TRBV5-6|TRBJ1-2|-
CASSSGAYGYTF
TGTGCCAGCAGCTCGGGGGCCTATGGCTACACCTTC
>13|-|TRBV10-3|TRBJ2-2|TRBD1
CAISELGQGELFF
TGTGCCATCAGTGAGTTGGGACAGGGGGAGCTGTTTTTT
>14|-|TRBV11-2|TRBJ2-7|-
CASSLSRTAGEQYF
TGTGCCAGCAGCTTATCCCGGACGGCTGGCGAGCAGTACTTC
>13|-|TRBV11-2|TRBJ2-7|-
CASSLDRAYEQYF
TGTGCCAGCAGCTTAGATCGAGCCTACGAGCAGTACTTC
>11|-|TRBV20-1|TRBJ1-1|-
CSARWHTEAFF
TGCAGTGCTAGATGGCACACTGAAGCTTTCTTT
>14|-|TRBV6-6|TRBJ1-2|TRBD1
CASSYGSGGSGYTF
TGTGCCAGCAGTTACGGCTCAGGGGGCTCTGGCTACACCTTC
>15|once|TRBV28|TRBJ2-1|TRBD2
CASRPTSGSGNEQFF
TGTGCCAGCAGACCTACTAGCGGGAGTGGCAATGAGCAGTTCTTC
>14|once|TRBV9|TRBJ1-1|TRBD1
CASSLRDSSTEAFF
TGTGCCAGCAGCCTCCGGGACAGTAGCACTGAAGCTTTCTTT
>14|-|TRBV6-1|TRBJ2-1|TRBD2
CASSERGRYNEQFF
TGTGCCAGCAGTGAACGCGGGAGGTACAATGAGCAGTTCTTC
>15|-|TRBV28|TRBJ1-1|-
CASSLTGLTNTEAFF
TGTGCCAGCAGTTTAACCGGGCTCACTAACACTGAAGCTTTCTTT
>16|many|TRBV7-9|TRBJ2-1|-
CASSLALAGSYNEQFF
TGTGCCAGCAGCTTAGCCTTGGCGGGCTCCTACAATGAGCAGTTCTTC
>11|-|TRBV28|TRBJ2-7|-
CASSPYYEQYF
TGTGCCAGCAGTCCCTATTACGAGCAGTACTTC
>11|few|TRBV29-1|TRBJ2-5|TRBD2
CSVGEGTTQYF
TGCAGCGTTGGGGAGGGAACGACCCAGTACTTC
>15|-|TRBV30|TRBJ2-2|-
CAWSVKPRDTGELFF
TGTGCCTGGAGTGTAAAACCCCGGGACACCGGGGAGCTGTTTTTT
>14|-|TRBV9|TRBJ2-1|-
CASSPRFLANEQFF
TGTGCCAGCAGCCCACGGTTTTTGGCGAATGAGCAGTTCTTC
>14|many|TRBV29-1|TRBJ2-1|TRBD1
CSVAPGTGRDEQFF
TGCAGCGTTGCCCCCGGGACAGGGCGAGATGAGCAGTTCTTC